The 4 T cell receptor beta chains in this list originate from one sample, sequenced in a study of early T cells in non-severe SARS-CoV-2 infection. TCRdb analysed the 5' RACE reads with MiXCR anew, one entry per CDR3 protein. The data contain about 71,000 distinct CDR3 sequences, about 14% of them singletons. The sample was whole blood, taken at baseline. Receptors were obtained from an adult who was a healthcare worker with PCR-confirmed SARS-CoV-2 infection or an uninfected control (not recorded which).

This clonotype occurred a few times. The chain links TRBV27 to TRBJ2-7; the D gene is possibly TRBD1 (5 bases). The CDR3 length is 15 residues. Looked up from germline, CDR1 is MNHEY and CDR2 is SMNVEV (reference sequence). V was trimmed by 6 bases and J by 1 base, leaving 16 bases between them. The CDR3 DNA reads as TGTGCCAGCAGCTTGAGACAGTCGGTATCCTACGAGCAGTACTTC. It codes for CASSLRQSVSYEQYF.

The V gene is TRBV20-1, the J gene TRBJ1-1; the match to TRBD1 covers 7 bases. Germline CDR1 is DFQATT and CDR2 is SNEGSKA (reference sequence). This CDR3 contains 13 residues. CDR3 in amino acids: CTKGAGMNTEAFF. Written as DNA, the CDR3 is TGCACTAAGGGGGCGGGAATGAACACTGAAGCTTTCTTT.

The rearrangement links TRBV28 to TRBJ2-3, with 12 bases matching TRBD2. The germline CDR1 and CDR2 sequences are MDHEN and SYDVKM. This CDR3 contains 16 residues. J lost 6 bases, V lost 3 bases, and 7 bases had no gene match. Here the CDR3 DNA reads TGTGCCAGCAGTTTTCACTCTAGCGGGAGGGGGGATACGCAGTATTTT. As protein: CASSFHSSGRGDTQYF.

The sample holds a few counts of this clonotype. This rearrangement joins TRBV2 to TRBJ2-1; TRBD2 agrees at 7 bases. Per the germline V gene, CDR1 is SNHLY and CDR2 is FYNNEI. J lost 1 base, V lost 3 bases, and 3 bases had no gene match. The CDR3 consists of 15 residues. CDR3 protein: CASSDEGGSYNEQFF. The CDR3, as DNA: TGTGCCAGCAGTGACGAGGGAGGGTCCTACAATGAGCAGTTCTTC.